The entry below describes one T cell receptor (beta chain). Its target is not known. V dropped 7 bases and J dropped 8; count of bases not matched to a gene: 11. Germline CDR1 reads LNHDA; CDR2 reads SQIVND (reference sequence). This CDR3 is built from 14 residues. Template input was genomic DNA from bulk tumor (around 640 ng per sample). Several biopsies per primary tumor, spaced far apart, were taken during surgery. The study enrolled patients with untreated, newly diagnosed non-small cell lung cancer who underwent curative surgery. These data originate in a study of immune heterogeneity within non-small cell lung tumors. The TCR beta CDR3 region underwent multiplex PCR amplification with 32 V and 13 J primers. One entry per CDR3 protein results from TCRdb running MiXCR on the multiplex PCR reads. The sample consists of tens of thousands of distinct CDR3 sequences, 25% to 35% of them appearing once.

Study-level findings and limits: Alongside site-unique high-frequency clones, identical dominant CDR3 beta clonotypes recurred across tumor sites within a patient. The high-frequency T-cell receptor beta clonotypes mostly did not match up between individual patients.

The TCR originated in a middle-aged man with non-small cell lung cancer. The source material was lung tumor tissue. This chain joins TRBV19 and TRBJ1-2, with 9 bases that match TRBD1. Here the CDR3 reads CASTRDRVSFGYTF. In nucleotides, the CDR3 is TGTGCCAGTACCCGGGACAGGGTTTCTTTCGGCTACACCTTC.